This T cell receptor (beta chain) was recorded in a study of T-cell memory formation after mild COVID-19. Turning to the study itself: Largely, the TCR clusters proved donor specific. The study, taken as a whole, reports: Contracting clones from day 15 to 85 had balanced CD4/CD8; later expanders favoured CD4+.

Concerning this clonotype: Its antigen is unidentified.

CDR1 and CDR2 from the germline V gene are MNHEY and SMNVEV (reference sequence). With 4 bases clipped from V and 4 bases from J, the junction kept 9 bases outside the gene matches. CDR3 length equals 16 residues. Using constant-segment primers, 5'RACE produced TCR alpha and TCR beta cDNA libraries carrying sample barcodes and UMIs. TCRdb ran MiXCR on the 5' RACE reads and lists one entry per CDR3 protein. The sample consists of 150,000 to 200,000 distinct CDR3 sequences, roughly 15% of them appearing once. The receptor comes from an adult woman who had mild COVID-19 (a few samples of this study predate the infection). Cell type and time point are not known. The specimen was PBMCs or a T cell subset sorted from them (not recorded which). V usage is TRBV27 and J usage is TRBJ2-3, with 9 bases aligning to TRBD1. This CDR3 reads CASSSPGDRVPDTQYF. In DNA, the CDR3 is TGTGCCAGCAGTTCCCCGGGGGACAGGGTCCCAGATACGCAGTATTTT.